This T cell receptor beta chain comes out of a study of cytomegalovirus exposure and HLA in healthy donors (dated by TCRdb to 2017 to 2019). In the study overall: According to an earlier analysis of 587 of the donors, about 179 million T cells yielded 117 million unique TCR beta sequences and more than 250 Gb of sequence data. An early release covering roughly 580 HLA-typed donors comprised about 290 gigabases of sequencing data and roughly 85 million unique TCR sequences. The genetic ancestry cluster associated with self-reported Caucasian donors included roughly 84% of the roughly 380 genotyped donors. The study aimed to test whether cataloging public T cell receptors could reveal signatures of past pathogen exposure. Using immunosequencing, the study profiled T cell repertoires from 500 to 800 subjects and related those repertoires to cytomegalovirus serostatus. In addition to the first cohort of 650 to 800 subjects, a separate validation cohort of 100 to 150 different subjects was used. To predict cytomegalovirus infection status, the study brought together high-throughput TCR immunosequencing, statistical association of individual TCRs with disease status, and machine learning. In a later analysis, previously published TCR beta repertoires from more than 500 donors were re-analyzed and high-resolution HLA genotyping was added so that TCR occurrence patterns could be studied. Rather than using new phenotypic data, the later analysis identified candidate immune exposures from TCR beta sequences and from how often those sequences occurred across donors. To decide whether each TCR beta V gene segment behaved as functional or pseudogenic, an earlier analysis of 587 of the donors relied on high-throughput TCR beta sequencing. Donor age, sex, ethnicity and CMV serostatus were collected together with the repertoire data. A later genetic analysis used genome-wide SNP genotypes for about three fifths of the 666 donors, treating that subset as a discovery cohort. All discovery cohort repertoires had been generated using a single sequencing platform. Both class I and class II loci were covered by HLA typing, at four-digit resolution. Typing coverage varied by locus: about 620-640 donors for A, B, C, DRB1 and DQB1; approximately 500 for DQA1; around 570 for DPA1; roughly 450 for DPB1. Four to six DR-DQ haplotypes were handled as single units for association and clustering, since linkage in the cohort was strong. Among under 450 genotyped donors of the cohort, an average of around 240,000 unique TCR beta nucleotide sequences were sequenced per donor, roughly 20% of them non-productive. Study-wide findings and limitations: A cluster of highly shared sequence variants was judged likely to represent a technical artifact of the sequencing pipeline. The authors suggested that the approach could potentially be extended to other disease states and immunological phenotypes. Broadly in line with IMGT annotations, most TCR beta V segments showed up in productive rearrangements about 90% or about 30% of the time in an earlier analysis of several hundred of the donors. In a later analysis, several top co-occurrence clusters were reported to appear linked to parvovirus B19, influenza, CMV and Epstein-Barr virus. Only TCR beta chains were sequenced in this cohort, and the absence of alpha or paired-chain data limited detectable features. Linkage disequilibrium might explain the correlated functional status among segregating V segments, but an unknown experimental factor could not be ruled out. Because counts were too low, roughly 17 rarely observed V segments, including chromosome 9 orphons, were left out of the earlier analysis of over 550 of the donors. The 87-base-pair reads could not distinguish some IMGT-functional V segments, including TRBV6-2 and TRBV6-3, so those segments were excluded. When HLA alleles, especially DR and DQ, strongly co-occurred, attributing TCR associations to individual alleles was difficult. CMV serostatus was the only immune exposure information available for the cohort. A later analysis found that HLA-associated TCR beta chains were more clonally expanded and had lower generation probabilities than equally common non-associated chains. Across donors, most TCR sequences were observed very rarely, whereas some public TCRs were present in many individuals. In a later analysis, over 15,000 TCR beta sequences were associated with specific HLA alleles at a false discovery rate of 0.05. According to a later analysis, TCR association rates differed among HLA loci, with DRB1 alleles showing the most associated TCRs and HLA-C alleles showing the fewest. The study gave a list of roughly 150 TCR beta chains associated with cytomegalovirus. A later genetic analysis associated a missense DCLRE1C variant with V-gene and J-gene trimming of TCR beta chains, and an independent cohort replicated the association. A later analysis found that most CMV-associated TCR beta chains appeared HLA-restricted, with HLA associations seemingly driven largely by CMV exposure. The presence/absence analyses assumed that sequencing depth was roughly uniform across donors, and that assumption may not be true. The classifier was reported to diagnose cytomegalovirus status with high specificity and sensitivity in both the original cohort and the validation cohort. Compared with the approximately 700-donor mean, donors in an Asian-associated ancestry cluster had fewer N-insertions in productive TCRs, according to a later genetic analysis. Three of the identified cytomegalovirus-associated TCR beta chains were confirmed in vitro to be specific for cytomegalovirus antigens. Because some donors lacked HLA typing at each locus, the association tests relied only on the typed subset. A further reported finding was that TCR beta sequences accurately predicted the HLA-A and HLA-B alleles for most subjects in the first cohort.

Library preparation used the immunoSEQ multiplex PCR assay. For the multiplex PCR, a mixture combining 60 forward primers for TCR Vbeta segments and 13 reverse primers for TCR Jbeta segments was used. Amplification of the CDR3 region of rearranged TCR beta genes was performed with a multiplex PCR assay on genomic DNA. The Illumina HiSeq System was used to sequence the amplified TCR beta libraries as 87-base-pair reads. In the source study's methods: A later analysis counted tens of millions of unique TCR beta chains across the 700 or so repertoires, and roughly 9.9 million of these chains were shared by at least two donors. Raw reads were error-corrected and collapsed into unique sequences by a nearest-neighbor algorithm in which closely related sequences were merged to remove PCR and sequencing errors. To assign V, D and J gene segments, CDR3 sequences were aligned to IMGT reference sequences. Each retained sequence needed at least a six-nucleotide match to both a V gene segment and a J gene segment. Rearrangements were called productive when the CDR3 lacked stop codons and stayed in frame with V and J; all others were non-productive. CDR3 was defined by IMGT convention, running from the second conserved V-encoded cysteine to the conserved J-encoded phenylalanine. In an earlier analysis of around 570 of the donors, sequences lacking an unambiguous match to a single V gene segment were excluded. In an earlier analysis of roughly 500 of the donors, V segments were called functional above 56.7% productive rearrangements and were called segregating when the between-donor standard deviation exceeded 5%. To diagnose cytomegalovirus status from the catalog of TCR beta chain sequences, a statistical classification framework was built. In a later analysis, TCR nucleotide sequences were compared against IMGT/GENE-DB human TR gene sequences so that V and J genes could be assigned. The TCRdist pipeline was used in a later analysis to assign CDR3 sequences and most-parsimonious VDJ recombination scenarios. In a later analysis, each TCR beta chain was defined by its CDR3 amino acid sequence together with its V-gene family, and reads lacking a unique V-gene family were excluded. As a way to deal with suspected cross-contamination and a sequencing artifact, a later analysis dropped roughly 620 nucleotide sequences that were highly shared and had low generation probability. In a later analysis, a clonal expansion index was calculated for each public chain from normalized within-repertoire ranks of inferred template counts. In a later analysis, generation probabilities were computed with a VDJ recombination model fitted to out-of-frame rearrangements, and the resulting probabilities were checked against IGoR. In a later analysis, hypergeometric tests were used to score TCR-TCR, TCR-HLA and TCR-CMV co-occurrence, with a repertoire-size bias correction applied to TCR pairs. False discovery rates were estimated in a later analysis by permuting HLA or CMV assignments 20 times. In a later analysis, co-occurring TCRs were grouped with DBSCAN, and TCRdist sequence similarity was added when clustering was performed within HLA-allele-positive subsets. Repertoires with fewer than 30,000 or more than 120,000 public chains, plus five repertoires with anomalous nucleotide sharing, were excluded from co-occurrence clustering. Drawn from immuneACCESS, this table holds only the in-frame rearrangements with V and J called that TCRdb kept. Clones are partly lost; checked studies trace under half to an unresolved V gene and leave the rest unexplained. The D gene and trimming were derived from the DNA, and the V and J assignments and clone size from that table. The sample includes about 140,000 clones, with roughly 76% observed a single time. The leading ten clones occupy over 1% of the sample.

The cohort comprised some 680 healthy bone marrow donors. At the time of sampling, all cohort members were nominally healthy, though unrecorded immune exposures were likely present. The donor was CMV seronegative and belonged to the group of around 400 seronegative cohort members. Each donor provided a peripheral blood sample, and peripheral blood mononuclear cells were used for TCR beta sequencing. The Qiagen DNeasy Blood Extraction Kit was used to extract genomic DNA from the blood cell samples. Worth noting for this clone: Its specific antigen is unknown. No per-base quality is available; no much larger clone lies one base away.

The germline V gene provides CDR1 SGHTS and CDR2 YDEGEE. Inclusive of the bounding cysteine and phenylalanine, the CDR3 is 15 residues long. Only the CDR3 region is kept as DNA, spanning 45 bases read in frame from base 1. V is clipped by 0 bases and J by 5 bases, and the sequence between their germline boundaries is 14 bases long. The sequenced sample was PBMCs. The rearrangement combines TRBV5-8 with TRBJ1-2, and the D gene may be TRBD1, 5 bases matching. The TCR was taken from a woman aged 40 to 50 in good health and CMV-seronegative. The CDR3 protein is CASSLVSGRFYGYTF. The nucleotide sequence reads as follows: TGTGCCAGCAGCTTGGTGTCAGGGAGGTTTTATGGCTACACCTTC.